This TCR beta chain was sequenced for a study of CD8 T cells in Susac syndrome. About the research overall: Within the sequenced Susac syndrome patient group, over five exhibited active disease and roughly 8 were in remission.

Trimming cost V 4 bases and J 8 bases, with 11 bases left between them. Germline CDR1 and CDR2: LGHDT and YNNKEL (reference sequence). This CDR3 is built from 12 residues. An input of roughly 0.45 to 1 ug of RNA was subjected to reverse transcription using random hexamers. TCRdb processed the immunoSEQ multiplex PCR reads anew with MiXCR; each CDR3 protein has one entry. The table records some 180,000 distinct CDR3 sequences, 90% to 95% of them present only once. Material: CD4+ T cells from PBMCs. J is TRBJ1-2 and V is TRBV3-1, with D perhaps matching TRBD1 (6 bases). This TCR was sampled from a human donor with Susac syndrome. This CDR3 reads CASSPNRDGYTF. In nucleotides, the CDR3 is TGTGCCAGCAGCCCAAACAGGGACGGCTACACCTTC.